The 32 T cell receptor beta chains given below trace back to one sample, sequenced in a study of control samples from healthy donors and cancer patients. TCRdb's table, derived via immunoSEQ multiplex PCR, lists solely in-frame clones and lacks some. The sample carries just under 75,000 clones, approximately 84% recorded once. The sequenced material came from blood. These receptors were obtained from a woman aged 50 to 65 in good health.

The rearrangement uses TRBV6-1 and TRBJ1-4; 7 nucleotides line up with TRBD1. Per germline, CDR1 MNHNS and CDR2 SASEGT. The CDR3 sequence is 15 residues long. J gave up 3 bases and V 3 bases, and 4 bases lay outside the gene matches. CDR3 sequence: CASSDPGQSNEKLFF. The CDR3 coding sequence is TGTGCCAGCAGTGACCCGGGACAGTCTAATGAAAAACTGTTTTTT.

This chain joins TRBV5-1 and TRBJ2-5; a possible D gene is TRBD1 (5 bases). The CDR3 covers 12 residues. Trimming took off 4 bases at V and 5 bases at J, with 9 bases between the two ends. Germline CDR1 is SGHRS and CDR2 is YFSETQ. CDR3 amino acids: CASSLAGETQYF. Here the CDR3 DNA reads TGCGCCAGCAGCCTGGCAGGGGAGACCCAGTACTTC. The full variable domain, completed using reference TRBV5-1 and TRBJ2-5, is KAGVTQTPRYLIKTRGQQVTLSCSPISGHRSVSWYQQTPGQGLQFLFEYFSETQRNKGNFPGRFSGRQFSNSRSEMNVSTLELGDSALYLCASSLAGETQYFGPGTRLLVL.

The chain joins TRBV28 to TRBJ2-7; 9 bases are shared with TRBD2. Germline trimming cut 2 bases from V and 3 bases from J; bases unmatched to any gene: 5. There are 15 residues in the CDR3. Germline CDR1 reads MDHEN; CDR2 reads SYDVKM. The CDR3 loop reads CASSLSGRWGYEQYF. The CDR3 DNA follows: TGTGCCAGCAGTTTAAGCGGGAGGTGGGGCTACGAGCAGTACTTC.

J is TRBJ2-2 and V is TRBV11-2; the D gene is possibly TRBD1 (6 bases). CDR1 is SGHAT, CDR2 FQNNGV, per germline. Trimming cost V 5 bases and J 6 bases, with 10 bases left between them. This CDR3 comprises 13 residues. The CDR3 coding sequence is TGTGCCAGCAGCCGACAGGCCGCCGGGGAGCTGTTTTTT. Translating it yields CASSRQAAGELFF. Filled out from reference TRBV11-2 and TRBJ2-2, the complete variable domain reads EAGVAQSPRYKIIEKRQSVAFWCNPISGHATLYWYQQILGQGPKLLIQFQNNGVVDDSQLPKDRFSAERLKGVDSTLKIQPAKLEDSAVYLCASSRQAAGELFFGEGSRLTVL.

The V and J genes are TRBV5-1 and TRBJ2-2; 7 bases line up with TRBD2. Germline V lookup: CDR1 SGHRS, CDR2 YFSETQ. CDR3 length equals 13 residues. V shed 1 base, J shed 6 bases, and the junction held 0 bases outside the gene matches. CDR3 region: CASSLTSAGELFF. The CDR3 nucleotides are TGCGCCAGCAGCTTGACTAGCGCCGGGGAGCTGTTTTTT.

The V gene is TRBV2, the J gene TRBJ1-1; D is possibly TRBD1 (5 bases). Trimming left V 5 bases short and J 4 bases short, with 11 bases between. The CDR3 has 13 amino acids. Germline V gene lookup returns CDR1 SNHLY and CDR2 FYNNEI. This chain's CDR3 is CASSYDRGTEAFF. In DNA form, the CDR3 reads TGTGCCAGCAGTTATGACAGAGGCACTGAAGCTTTCTTT.

DNA for the CDR3: TGTGCCAGCAGTTTATACCAGGGTTGGGGAGAGACCCAGTACTTC. Encoded protein: CASSLYQGWGETQYF. V is TRBV28 and J is TRBJ2-5; maybe TRBD1 (5 bases). V lost 1 base and J 4 bases, leaving 13 bases between the germline ends. There are 15 residues in the CDR3. CDR1 and CDR2 from the germline V gene are MDHEN and SYDVKM.

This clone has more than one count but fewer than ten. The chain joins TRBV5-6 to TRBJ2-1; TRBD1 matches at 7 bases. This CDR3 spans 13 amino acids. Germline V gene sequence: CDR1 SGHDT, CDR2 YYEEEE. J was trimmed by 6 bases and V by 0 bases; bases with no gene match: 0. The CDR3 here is CASSLAGGNEQFF. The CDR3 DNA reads TGTGCCAGCAGCTTGGCAGGGGGCAATGAGCAGTTCTTC.

CDR3 in amino acids: CATGVGAGGLEQFF. The CDR3 nucleotides read TGTGCCACCGGAGTAGGAGCGGGAGGACTTGAGCAGTTCTTC. The chain carries TRBV15 and TRBJ2-1; TRBD2 agrees at 9 bases. With 8 bases clipped from V and 9 bases from J, the junction kept 11 bases outside the gene matches. CDR1 and CDR2 from the germline V gene are LNHNV and YYDKDF (reference sequence). The CDR3 is made up of 14 amino acids.

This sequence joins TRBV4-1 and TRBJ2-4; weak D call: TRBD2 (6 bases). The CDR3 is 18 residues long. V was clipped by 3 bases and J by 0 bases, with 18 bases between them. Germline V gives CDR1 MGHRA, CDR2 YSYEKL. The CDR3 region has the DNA TGCGCCAGCAGCCATACGTCCCGGGACTTACTAGCCAAAAACATTCAGTACTTC. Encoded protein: CASSHTSRDLLAKNIQYF.

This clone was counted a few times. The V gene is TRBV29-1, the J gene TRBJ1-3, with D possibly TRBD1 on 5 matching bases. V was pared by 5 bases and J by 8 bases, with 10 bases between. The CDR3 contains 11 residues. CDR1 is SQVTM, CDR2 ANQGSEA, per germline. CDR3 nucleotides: TGCAGCGTTTCCCAGGGAGACACCATATATTTT. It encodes CSVSQGDTIYF.

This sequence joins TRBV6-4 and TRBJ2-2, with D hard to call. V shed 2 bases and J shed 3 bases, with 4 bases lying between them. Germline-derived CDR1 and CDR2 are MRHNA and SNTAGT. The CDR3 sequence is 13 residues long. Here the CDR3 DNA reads TGTGCCAGCAGTGACAGGGACACCGGGGAGCTGTTTTTT. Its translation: CASSDRDTGELFF.

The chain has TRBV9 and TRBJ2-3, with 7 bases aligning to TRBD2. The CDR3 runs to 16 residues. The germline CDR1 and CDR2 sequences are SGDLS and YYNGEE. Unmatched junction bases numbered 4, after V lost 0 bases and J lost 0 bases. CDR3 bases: TGTGCCAGCAGCGTAGGGACTAGGGCTAGCACAGATACGCAGTATTTT. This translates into CASSVGTRASTDTQYF.

This CDR3 is CASSPQGARDYGYTF. The CDR3 DNA sequence: TGTGCCAGCAGCCCGCAGGGGGCGCGGGACTATGGCTACACCTTC. The V and J genes are TRBV7-2 and TRBJ1-2; 8 bases match TRBD1. Unmatched junction bases numbered 8, after V lost 5 bases and J lost 3 bases. Looked up from germline, CDR1 is SGHTA and CDR2 is FQGNSA. The CDR3 totals 15 residues.

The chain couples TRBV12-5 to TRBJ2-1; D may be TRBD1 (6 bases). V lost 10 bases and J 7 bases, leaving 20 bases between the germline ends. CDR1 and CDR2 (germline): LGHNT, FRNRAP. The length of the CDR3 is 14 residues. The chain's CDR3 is CAIGAGTMRNEQFF. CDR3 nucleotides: TGTGCTATAGGGGCCGGGACAATGAGGAATGAGCAGTTCTTC.

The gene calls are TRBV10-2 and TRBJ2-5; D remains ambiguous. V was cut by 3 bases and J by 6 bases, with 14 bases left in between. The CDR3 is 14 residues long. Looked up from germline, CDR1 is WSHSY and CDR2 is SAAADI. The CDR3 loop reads CASSEGWVGKTQYF. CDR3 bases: TGCGCCAGCAGTGAAGGCTGGGTCGGTAAGACCCAGTACTTC.

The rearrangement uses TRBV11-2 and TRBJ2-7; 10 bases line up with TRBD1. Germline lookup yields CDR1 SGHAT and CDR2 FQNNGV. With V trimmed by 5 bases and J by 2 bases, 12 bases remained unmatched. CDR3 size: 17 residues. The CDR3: CASSRDRWGQGTYEQYF. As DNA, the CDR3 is TGTGCCAGCAGCCGAGACCGATGGGGACAGGGGACCTACGAGCAGTACTTC.

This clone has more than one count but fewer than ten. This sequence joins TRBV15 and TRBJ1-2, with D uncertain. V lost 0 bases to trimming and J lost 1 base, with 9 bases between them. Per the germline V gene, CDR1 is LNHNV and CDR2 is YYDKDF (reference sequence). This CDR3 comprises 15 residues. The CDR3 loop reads CATSRDRPGNYGYTF. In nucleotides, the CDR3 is TGTGCCACCAGCAGAGATAGGCCGGGTAACTATGGCTACACCTTC.

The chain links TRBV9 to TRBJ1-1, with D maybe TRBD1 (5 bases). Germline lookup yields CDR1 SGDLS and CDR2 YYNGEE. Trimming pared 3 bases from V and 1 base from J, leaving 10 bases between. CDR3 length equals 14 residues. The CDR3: CASSAGTSNTEAFF. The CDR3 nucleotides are TGTGCCAGCAGCGCCGGGACGTCGAACACTGAAGCTTTCTTT.

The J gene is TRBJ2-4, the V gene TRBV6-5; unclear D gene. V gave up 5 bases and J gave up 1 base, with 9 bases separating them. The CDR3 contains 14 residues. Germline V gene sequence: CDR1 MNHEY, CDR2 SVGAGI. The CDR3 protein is CASSPWDAKNIQYF. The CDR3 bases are TGTGCCAGCAGTCCCTGGGATGCCAAAAACATTCAGTACTTC.

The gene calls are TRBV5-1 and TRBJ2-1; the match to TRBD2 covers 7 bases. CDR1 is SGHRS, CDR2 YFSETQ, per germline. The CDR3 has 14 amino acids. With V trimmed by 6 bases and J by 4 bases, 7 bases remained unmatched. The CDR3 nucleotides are TGCGCCAGCACCTCTAGCGGAGGATACAATGAGCAGTTCTTC. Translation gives CASTSSGGYNEQFF.

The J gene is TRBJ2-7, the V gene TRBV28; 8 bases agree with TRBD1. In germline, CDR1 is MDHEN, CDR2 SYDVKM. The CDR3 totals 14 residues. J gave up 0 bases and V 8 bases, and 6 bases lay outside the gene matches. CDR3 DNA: TGTGCCAGCCGCGGACAGGGAGACTCCTACGAGCAGTACTTC. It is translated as CASRGQGDSYEQYF.

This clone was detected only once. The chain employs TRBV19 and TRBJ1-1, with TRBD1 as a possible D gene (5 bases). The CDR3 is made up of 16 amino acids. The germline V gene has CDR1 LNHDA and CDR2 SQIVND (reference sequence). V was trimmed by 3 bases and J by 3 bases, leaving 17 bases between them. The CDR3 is CASSIRPGSLDTEAFF. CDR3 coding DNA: TGTGCCAGTAGTATTCGGCCAGGGAGTTTGGACACTGAAGCTTTCTTT.

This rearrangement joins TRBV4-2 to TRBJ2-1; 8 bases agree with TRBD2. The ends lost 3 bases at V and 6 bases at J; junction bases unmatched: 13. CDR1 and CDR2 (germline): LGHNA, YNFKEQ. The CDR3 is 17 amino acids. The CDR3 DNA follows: TGTGCCAGCAGCCATAGCCCAGCGGGAGTTGGGGTCAATGAGCAGTTCTTC. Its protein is CASSHSPAGVGVNEQFF.

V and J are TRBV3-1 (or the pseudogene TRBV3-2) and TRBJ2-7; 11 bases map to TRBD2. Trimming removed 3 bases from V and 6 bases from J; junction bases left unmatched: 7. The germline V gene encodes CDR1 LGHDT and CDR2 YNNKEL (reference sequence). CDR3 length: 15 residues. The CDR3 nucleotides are TGTGCCAGCAGCCATAGCGGGAGGGGGGGTAGCGAGCAGTACTTC. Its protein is CASSHSGRGGSEQYF.

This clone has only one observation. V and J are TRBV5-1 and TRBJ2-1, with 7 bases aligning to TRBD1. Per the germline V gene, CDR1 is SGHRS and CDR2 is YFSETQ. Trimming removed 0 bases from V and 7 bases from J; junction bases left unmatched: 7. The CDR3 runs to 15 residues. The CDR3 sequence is CASSLAWLQGNEQFF. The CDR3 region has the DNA TGCGCCAGCAGCTTGGCCTGGTTACAGGGGAATGAGCAGTTCTTC.

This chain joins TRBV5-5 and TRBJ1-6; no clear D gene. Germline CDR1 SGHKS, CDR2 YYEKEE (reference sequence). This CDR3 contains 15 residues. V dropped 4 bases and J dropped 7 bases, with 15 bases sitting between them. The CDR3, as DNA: TGTGCCAGCAGCCCCCGGACGGATCTGAATTCACCCCTCCACTTT. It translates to CASSPRTDLNSPLHF.

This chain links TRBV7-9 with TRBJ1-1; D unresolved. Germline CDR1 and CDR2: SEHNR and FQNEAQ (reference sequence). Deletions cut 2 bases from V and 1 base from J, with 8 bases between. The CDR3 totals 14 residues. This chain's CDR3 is CASSLPKGNTEAFF. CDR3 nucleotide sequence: TGTGCCAGCAGCTTACCAAAGGGGAACACTGAAGCTTTCTTT.

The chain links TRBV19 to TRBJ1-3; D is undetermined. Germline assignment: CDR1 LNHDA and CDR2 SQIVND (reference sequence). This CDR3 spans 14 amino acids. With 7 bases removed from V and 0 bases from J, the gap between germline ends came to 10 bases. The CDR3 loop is CASTNLYSGNTIYF. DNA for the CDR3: TGTGCCAGTACTAACCTGTACTCTGGAAACACCATATATTTT.

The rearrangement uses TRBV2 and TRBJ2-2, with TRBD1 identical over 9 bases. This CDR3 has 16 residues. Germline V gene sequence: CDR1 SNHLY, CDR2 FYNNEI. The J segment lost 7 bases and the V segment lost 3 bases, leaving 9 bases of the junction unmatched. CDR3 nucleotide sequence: TGTGCCAGCAGTGAGAGAGGGACAGGGTGGGGCGGGGAGCTGTTTTTT. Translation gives CASSERGTGWGGELFF.

The CDR3 loop is CASRLGGASNQPQHF. CDR3 DNA: TGCGCCAGCAGACTTGGAGGGGCTAGCAATCAGCCCCAGCATTTT. The rearrangement links TRBV10-2 to TRBJ1-5; D might be TRBD1 (5 bases). Germline CDR1 and CDR2: WSHSY and SAAADI. CDR3 length: 15 residues. Trimming left V 6 bases short and J 0 bases short, with 12 bases between.

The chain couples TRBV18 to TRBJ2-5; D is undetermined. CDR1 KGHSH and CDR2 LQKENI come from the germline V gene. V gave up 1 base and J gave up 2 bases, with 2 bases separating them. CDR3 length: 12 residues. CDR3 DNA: TGTGCCAGCTCACCACGACAAGAGACCCAGTACTTC. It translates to CASSPRQETQYF.